The sequence of this T cell receptor (beta chain) was determined in a study of blood T cell repertoires in COVID-19. Study at large: Specimens from acute and convalescent COVID-19 originated in the United States, Italy and Spain. T cells, B-cell-depleted T cells, or PBMCs provided the cDNA or gDNA that served as material.

The trim removed 2 bases at V and 5 bases at J, leaving 3 bases unmatched. The CDR3 covers 14 residues. Germline lookup yields CDR1 LGHNA and CDR2 YNFKEQ. TCRdb keeps only in-frame clones here, not all; method: immunoSEQ multiplex PCR. The sample has 170,000 or so clones; 85% to 90% are singletons. This TCR was recovered from a woman between 18 and 29 years old who had recovered from COVID-19. Input material: peripheral blood. The V gene is TRBV4-2, the J gene TRBJ1-1; TRBD1 matches 9 bases. CDR3 coding DNA: TGTGCCAGCAGCCAAAAGACAGGGGGGACTGAAGCTTTCTTT. This translates into CASSQKTGGTEAFF.